A selection of T cell receptor beta chains follows, all from one sample in a study of identical twins. TCRdb fed the 5' RACE reads into MiXCR, producing one record per CDR3 protein. The repertoire holds roughly 260,000 distinct CDR3 sequences, about 14% seen once, with approximately 9.3% in the top ten. The sequenced sample consisted of memory (CD45RO+) T cells sorted from blood. The receptors derive from a woman younger than 35 in good health. The CDR3 runs from the conserved cysteine through the conserved F or W. D genes are given only for firm matches. The size entry is marked missing in some rows and otherwise reads once, few, many or a size class.

CDR3 protein,CDR3 DNA,clone size,J gene,D gene,V gene
CASSKDGDNYGYTF,TGCGCCAGCAGCAAAGACGGTGATAACTATGGCTACACCTTC,.,TRBJ1-2,.,TRBV5-1
CASPGGQGAWSNQPQHF,TGTGCCAGCCCGGGGGGCCAGGGGGCATGGAGCAATCAGCCCCAGCATTTT,many,TRBJ1-5,.,TRBV21-1
CASNYRPTQGEQYF,TGTGCCAGCAACTACAGACCAACCCAGGGGGAGCAGTACTTC,many,TRBJ2-7,.,TRBV3-1
CASSHWGESLETQYF,TGTGCCAGCAGTCACTGGGGGGAGAGTTTAGAGACCCAGTACTTC,few,TRBJ2-5,.,TRBV6-5
CATSRGGGQGGTGELFF,TGTGCCACCAGCAGAGGAGGGGGCCAGGGAGGGACCGGGGAGCTGTTTTTT,.,TRBJ2-2,.,TRBV15
CASSEWEGERADTQYF,TGTGCCAGCAGTGAATGGGAGGGGGAGAGGGCAGATACGCAGTATTTT,many,TRBJ2-3,.,TRBV2
CASSPWSGAAPGRSYNEQFF,TGTGCCAGCAGTCCGTGGTCGGGGGCAGCCCCGGGACGCTCCTACAATGAGCAGTTCTTC,few,TRBJ2-1,.,TRBV6-2/TRBV6-3
CASSSLGQLTDTQYF,TGTGCCAGCAGCTCCCTCGGACAGCTCACAGATACGCAGTATTTT,many,TRBJ2-3,.,TRBV7-2
CSVEDRNRGSEKLFF,TGCAGCGTTGAAGATCGCAACAGGGGATCTGAAAAACTGTTTTTT,.,TRBJ1-4,TRBD1,TRBV29-1
CASTVLEEAFF,TGTGCCAGCACTGTACTTGAAGAAGCTTTCTTT,many,TRBJ1-1,.,TRBV12-3/TRBV12-4
CASSRQGATGGYTF,TGTGCCAGCAGCCGACAGGGGGCTACGGGTGGCTACACCTTC,few,TRBJ1-2,TRBD1,TRBV27
CSVEGGSDGDGDSANSPLHF,TGCAGCGTTGAGGGGGGCTCGGACGGGGACGGAGATTCCGCCAATTCACCCCTCCACTTT,few,TRBJ1-6,.,TRBV29-1